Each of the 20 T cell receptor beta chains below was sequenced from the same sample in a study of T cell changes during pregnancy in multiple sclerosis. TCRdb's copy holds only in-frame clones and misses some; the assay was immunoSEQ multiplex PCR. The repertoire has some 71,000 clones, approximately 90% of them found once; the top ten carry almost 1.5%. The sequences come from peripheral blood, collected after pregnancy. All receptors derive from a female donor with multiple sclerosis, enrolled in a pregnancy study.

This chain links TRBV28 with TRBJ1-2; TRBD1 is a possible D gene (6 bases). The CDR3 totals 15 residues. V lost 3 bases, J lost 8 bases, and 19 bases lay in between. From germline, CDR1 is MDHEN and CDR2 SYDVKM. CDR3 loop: CASSFAQGTYDGYTF. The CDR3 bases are TGTGCCAGCAGTTTTGCCCAGGGGACGTATGACGGCTACACCTTC.

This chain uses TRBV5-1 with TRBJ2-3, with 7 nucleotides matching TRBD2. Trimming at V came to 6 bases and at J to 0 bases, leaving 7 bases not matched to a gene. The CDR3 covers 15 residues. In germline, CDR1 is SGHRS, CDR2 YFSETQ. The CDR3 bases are TGCGCCAGCACCGGCGCTAGCGGAAGCACAGATACGCAGTATTTT. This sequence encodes CASTGASGSTDTQYF.

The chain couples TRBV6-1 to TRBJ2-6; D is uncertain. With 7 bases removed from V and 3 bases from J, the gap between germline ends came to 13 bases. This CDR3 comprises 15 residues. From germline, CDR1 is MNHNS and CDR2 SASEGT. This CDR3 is CASKSEIGGANVLTF. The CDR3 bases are TGTGCCAGCAAAAGCGAAATAGGTGGGGCCAACGTCCTGACTTTC.

CDR3 in amino acids: CASSYSGATGGLEQYF. The CDR3 DNA follows: TGTGCCAGCAGTTACTCGGGGGCAACAGGGGGCCTCGAGCAGTACTTC. V and J are TRBV6-6 and TRBJ2-7; TRBD1 aligns across 9 bases. There are 16 residues in the CDR3. V trimming: 0 bases; J trimming: 6 bases; junction bases outside the gene matches: 9. The germline gives CDR1 MNHNY, CDR2 SVGAGI (reference sequence).

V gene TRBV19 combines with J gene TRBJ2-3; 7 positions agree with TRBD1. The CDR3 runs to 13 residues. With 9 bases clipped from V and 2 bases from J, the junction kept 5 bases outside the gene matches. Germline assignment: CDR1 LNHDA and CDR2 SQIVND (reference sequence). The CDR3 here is CASAQGFTDTQYF. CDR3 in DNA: TGTGCCAGCGCACAGGGGTTCACAGATACGCAGTATTTT.

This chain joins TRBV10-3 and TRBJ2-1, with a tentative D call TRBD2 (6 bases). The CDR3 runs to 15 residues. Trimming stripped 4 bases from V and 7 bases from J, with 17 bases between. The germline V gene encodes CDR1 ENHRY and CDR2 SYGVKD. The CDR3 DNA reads TGTGCCATCAGTGCCCCGGGCGGGGTGGGGAATGAGCAGTTCTTC. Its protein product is CAISAPGGVGNEQFF.

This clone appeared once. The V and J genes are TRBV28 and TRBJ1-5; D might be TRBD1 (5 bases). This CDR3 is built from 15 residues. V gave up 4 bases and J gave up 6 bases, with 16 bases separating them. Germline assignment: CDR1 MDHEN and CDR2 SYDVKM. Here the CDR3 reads CASSSGGRGGQPQHF. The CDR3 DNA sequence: TGTGCCAGCAGTTCTGGGGGTAGGGGAGGTCAGCCCCAGCATTTT.

CDR3 nucleotides: TGTGCCAGCTCACCGACAGATACTAACTATGGCTACACCTTC. Residues: CASSPTDTNYGYTF. The rearrangement joins TRBV18 to TRBJ1-2; D is perhaps TRBD1 (5 bases). The CDR3 consists of 14 residues. Germline lookup yields CDR1 KGHSH and CDR2 LQKENI. Trimming left V 3 bases short and J 0 bases short, with 8 bases between.

In DNA form, the CDR3 reads TGTGCCACGCTCCCCTCCAGGGGGGCCAGGCAGCCCCAGCATTTT. Amino acids: CATLPSRGARQPQHF. The genes are TRBV28 and TRBJ1-5; TRBD1 agrees at 7 bases. This CDR3 comprises 15 residues. Germline CDR1 and CDR2: MDHEN and SYDVKM. Trimming cost V 10 bases and J 7 bases; bases outside gene matches: 16.

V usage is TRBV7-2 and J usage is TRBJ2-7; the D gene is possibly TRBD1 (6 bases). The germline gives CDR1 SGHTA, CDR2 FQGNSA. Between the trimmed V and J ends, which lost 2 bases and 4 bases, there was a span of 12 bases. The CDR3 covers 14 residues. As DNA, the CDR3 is TGTGCCAGCAGCTTAAGTGCAGGGGCTTACGAGCAGTACTTC. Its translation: CASSLSAGAYEQYF. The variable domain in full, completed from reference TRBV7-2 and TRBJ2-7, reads GAGVSQSPSNKVTEKGKDVELRCDPISGHTALYWYRQSLGQGLEFLIYFQGNSAPDKSGLPSDRFSAERTGGSVSTLTIQRTQQEDSAVYLCASSLSAGAYEQYFGPGTRLTVT.

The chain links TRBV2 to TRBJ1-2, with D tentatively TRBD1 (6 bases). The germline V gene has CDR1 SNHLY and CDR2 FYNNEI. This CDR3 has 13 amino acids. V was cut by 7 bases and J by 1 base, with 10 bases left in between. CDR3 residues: CASTSDSNYGYTF. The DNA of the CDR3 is TGTGCCAGCACCTCGGACAGTAACTATGGCTACACCTTC.

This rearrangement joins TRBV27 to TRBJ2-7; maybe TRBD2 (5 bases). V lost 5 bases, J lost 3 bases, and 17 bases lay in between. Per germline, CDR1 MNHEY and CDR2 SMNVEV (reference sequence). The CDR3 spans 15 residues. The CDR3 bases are TGTGCCAGCAGTCATAAGCGGTCTGGGGTCTACGAGCAGTACTTC. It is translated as CASSHKRSGVYEQYF.

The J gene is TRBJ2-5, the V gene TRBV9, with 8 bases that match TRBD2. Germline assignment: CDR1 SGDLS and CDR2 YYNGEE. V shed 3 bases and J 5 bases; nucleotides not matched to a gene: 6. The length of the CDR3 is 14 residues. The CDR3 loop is CASSASGSFETQYF. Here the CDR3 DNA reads TGTGCCAGCAGCGCGAGCGGGAGCTTTGAGACCCAGTACTTC.

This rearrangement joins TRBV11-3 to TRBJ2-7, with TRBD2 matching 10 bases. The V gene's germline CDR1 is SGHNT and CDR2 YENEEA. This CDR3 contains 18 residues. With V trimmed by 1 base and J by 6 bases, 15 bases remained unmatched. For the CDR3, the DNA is TGTGCCAGCAGCTTAGTCAGCACCGGGACTAGCGCTCCCTTCGAGCAGTACTTC. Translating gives CASSLVSTGTSAPFEQYF.

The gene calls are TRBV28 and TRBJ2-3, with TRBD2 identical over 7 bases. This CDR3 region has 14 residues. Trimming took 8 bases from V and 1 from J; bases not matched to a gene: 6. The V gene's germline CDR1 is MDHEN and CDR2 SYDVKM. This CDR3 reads CASLRAGGTDTQYF. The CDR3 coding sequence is TGTGCCAGCCTTCGGGCGGGGGGCACAGATACGCAGTATTTT. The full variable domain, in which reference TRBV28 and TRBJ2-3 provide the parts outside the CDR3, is DVKVTQSSRYLVKRTGEKVFLECVQDMDHENMFWYRQDPGLGLRLIYFSYDVKMKEKGDIPEGYSVSREKKERFSLILESASTNQTSMYLCASLRAGGTDTQYFGPGTRLTVL.

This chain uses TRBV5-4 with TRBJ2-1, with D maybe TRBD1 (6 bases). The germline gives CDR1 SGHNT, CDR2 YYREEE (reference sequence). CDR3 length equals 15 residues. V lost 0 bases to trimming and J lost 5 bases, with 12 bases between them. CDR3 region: CASSLAGAHNNEQFF. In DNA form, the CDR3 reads TGTGCCAGCAGCTTGGCAGGGGCGCACAACAATGAGCAGTTCTTC.

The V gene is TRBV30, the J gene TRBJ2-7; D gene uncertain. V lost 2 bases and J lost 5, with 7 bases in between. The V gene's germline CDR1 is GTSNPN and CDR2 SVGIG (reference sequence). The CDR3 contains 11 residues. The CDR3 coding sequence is TGTGCCTGGAGTCAGGCGCACGAGCAGTACTTC. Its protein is CAWSQAHEQYF.

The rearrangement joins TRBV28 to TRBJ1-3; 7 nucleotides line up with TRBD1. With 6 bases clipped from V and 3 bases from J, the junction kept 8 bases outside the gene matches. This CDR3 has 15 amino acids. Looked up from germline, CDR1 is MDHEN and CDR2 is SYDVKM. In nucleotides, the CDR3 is TGTGCCAGCAGCAAAGGGACAGCAATTGGAAACACCATATATTTT. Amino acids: CASSKGTAIGNTIYF. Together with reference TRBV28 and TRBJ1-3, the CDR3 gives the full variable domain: DVKVTQSSRYLVKRTGEKVFLECVQDMDHENMFWYRQDPGLGLRLIYFSYDVKMKEKGDIPEGYSVSREKKERFSLILESASTNQTSMYLCASSKGTAIGNTIYFGEGSWLTVV.

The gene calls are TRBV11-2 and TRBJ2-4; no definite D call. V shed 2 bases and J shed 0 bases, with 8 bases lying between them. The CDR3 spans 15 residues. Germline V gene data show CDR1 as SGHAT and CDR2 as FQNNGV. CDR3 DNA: TGTGCCAGCAGCTTACGTACAATAGCCAAAAACATTCAGTACTTC. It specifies CASSLRTIAKNIQYF.

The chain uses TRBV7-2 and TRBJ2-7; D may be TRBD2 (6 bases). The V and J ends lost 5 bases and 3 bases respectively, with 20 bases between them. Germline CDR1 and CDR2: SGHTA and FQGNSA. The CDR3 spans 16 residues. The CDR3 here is CASSKRYREENYEQYF. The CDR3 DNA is TGTGCCAGCAGCAAGAGATATAGGGAGGAAAACTACGAGCAGTACTTC. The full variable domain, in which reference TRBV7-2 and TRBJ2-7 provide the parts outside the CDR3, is GAGVSQSPSNKVTEKGKDVELRCDPISGHTALYWYRQSLGQGLEFLIYFQGNSAPDKSGLPSDRFSAERTGGSVSTLTIQRTQQEDSAVYLCASSKRYREENYEQYFGPGTRLTVT.